What follows are 17 T cell receptor beta chains derived from one specimen sequenced in a study of early T cells in non-severe SARS-CoV-2 infection (dated by TCRdb to the early 2020s). The library relied on 5' RACE. Sequencing was performed on a NextSeq 500. Using fastp trimming at Q25 and MiXCR clonotype assembly, TCRdb reanalyzed the public sequencing data and kept in-frame beta chains. Every distinct CDR3 protein forms one entry, paired with its most common genes and DNA. The sample table contains around 48,000 distinct CDR3 sequences; only one count was recorded for over 10% of them. Roughly 10% of the sample is in the top ten clones. The sequencing input was whole blood. Receptors originate from an adult who was a healthcare worker with PCR-confirmed SARS-CoV-2 infection or an uninfected control (not recorded which).

At least ten counts were recorded for this clonotype. The V call is TRBV30, the J call TRBJ2-5; 10 bases align to TRBD2. Germline assignment: CDR1 GTSNPN and CDR2 SVGIG (reference sequence). CDR3 length equals 15 residues. J lost 5 bases, V lost 0 bases, and 6 bases had no gene match. The CDR3 DNA is TGTGCCTGGAGTGTAAGCGGGGGGGCCACGGAGACCCAGTACTTC. Translating it yields CAWSVSGGATETQYF.

This clonotype was observed at least ten times. CDR3 in DNA: TGTGCCAGCAGCCGTGACAGGGGATCGGACACTGAAGCTTTCTTT. Its protein is CASSRDRGSDTEAFF. V usage is TRBV11-2 and J usage is TRBJ1-1, with 8 positions matching TRBD1. V trimming: 5 bases; J trimming: 3 bases; junction bases outside the gene matches: 8. Germline-derived CDR1 and CDR2 are SGHAT and FQNNGV. The CDR3 is 15 residues long. Combining the CDR3 with reference TRBV11-2 and TRBJ1-1 gives the whole variable domain EAGVAQSPRYKIIEKRQSVAFWCNPISGHATLYWYQQILGQGPKLLIQFQNNGVVDDSQLPKDRFSAERLKGVDSTLKIQPAKLEDSAVYLCASSRDRGSDTEAFFGQGTRLTVV.

This clonotype has a count of ten or more. Since no conserved phenylalanine or tryptophan closes the CDR3, a read error is the likely cause. CDR3 sequence reads: CASSARTANYGYTL. Written as DNA, the CDR3 is TGTGCCAGCAGCGCCCGGACAGCCAACTATGGCTACACCCTC. V gene TRBV9 combines with J gene TRBJ1-2, with D perhaps TRBD1 (6 bases). The germline V gene encodes CDR1 SGDLS and CDR2 YYNGEE. This CDR3 comprises 14 residues. With 3 bases removed from V and 2 bases from J, the gap between germline ends came to 11 bases.

This clonotype was seen repeatedly, ten times or more. The chain uses TRBV7-8 and TRBJ2-3, with D unresolved. Trimming removed 1 base at V and 3 bases at J, with 2 bases between. CDR1 and CDR2 (germline): SGHVS, FQNEAQ. The CDR3 totals 12 residues. The CDR3, as DNA: TGTGCCAGCAGCTTAGGGACAGATACGCAGTATTTT. It encodes CASSLGTDTQYF.

This clonotype has ten or more counts. The chain joins TRBV9 to TRBJ2-3; D unresolved. CDR3 length: 15 residues. Trimming took 0 bases from V and 2 from J, leaving 10 bases between them. Germline loops: CDR1 SGDLS, CDR2 YYNGEE. CDR3 in amino acids: CASSVDSRVTDTQYF. The CDR3 DNA reads TGTGCCAGCAGCGTAGACTCTAGAGTCACAGATACGCAGTATTTT.

This clonotype was recorded at least ten times. The chain employs TRBV11-3 and TRBJ2-1, with D possibly being TRBD2 (5 bases). This CDR3 spans 14 amino acids. Trimming stripped 5 bases from V and 0 bases from J, with 8 bases between. Germline lookup yields CDR1 SGHNT and CDR2 YENEEA. CDR3 residues: CASSPGDSYNEQFF. The CDR3 DNA sequence: TGTGCCAGCAGCCCCGGGGACTCCTACAATGAGCAGTTCTTC.

The chain uses TRBV5-1 and TRBJ1-3; D remains ambiguous. The V gene's germline CDR1 is SGHRS and CDR2 YFSETQ. The CDR3 has 13 amino acids. V was cut by 0 bases and J by 0 bases, with 1 base left in between. In DNA, the CDR3 is TGCGCCAGCAGCTTGGACTCTGGAAACACCATATATTTT. Residues: CASSLDSGNTIYF. The full variable domain, its missing parts supplied by reference TRBV5-1 and TRBJ1-3, is KAGVTQTPRYLIKTRGQQVTLSCSPISGHRSVSWYQQTPGQGLQFLFEYFSETQRNKGNFPGRFSGRQFSNSRSEMNVSTLELGDSALYLCASSLDSGNTIYFGEGSWLTVV.

This clonotype has a count of ten or more. The chain has TRBV12-3 or TRBV12-4 and TRBJ2-1; D perhaps matches TRBD2 (6 bases). CDR3 length: 15 amino acids. Trimming left V 6 bases short and J 1 base short, with 13 bases between. The DNA of the CDR3 is TGTGCCAGCAGGAGCGGGTGGGGGTCCTACAATGAGCAGTTCTTC. Amino acid sequence: CASRSGWGSYNEQFF.

The chain combines TRBV5-5 with TRBJ2-2, with D tentatively TRBD1 or TRBD2 (5 bases each). V was cut by 3 bases and J by 4 bases, with 16 bases left in between. The length of the CDR3 is 16 residues. Germline V gene data show CDR1 as SGHKS and CDR2 as YYEKEE (reference sequence). Here the CDR3 reads CASSSRGRDGTGELFF. In DNA, the CDR3 is TGTGCCAGCAGCTCAAGGGGCCGGGATGGCACCGGGGAGCTGTTTTTT.

At least ten counts were recorded for this clonotype. V is TRBV28 and J is TRBJ1-2; the D gene is possibly TRBD1 (5 bases). Germline V lookup: CDR1 MDHEN, CDR2 SYDVKM. The CDR3 runs 15 residues. V lost 6 bases, J lost 2 bases, and 16 bases lay in between. In DNA, the CDR3 is TGTGCCAGCAGGGGACCCCTGCAGGGAAACTATGGCTACACCTTC. Amino acid sequence: CASRGPLQGNYGYTF.

The sample holds a few counts of this clonotype. The rearrangement links TRBV11-1 to TRBJ1-1; D ambiguous. Trimming stripped 2 bases from V and 7 bases from J, with 8 bases between. This CDR3 is 12 amino acids long. Germline lookup yields CDR1 SGHAT and CDR2 FQDESV (reference sequence). Here the CDR3 reads CASSLRGIEAFF. CDR3 bases: TGTGCCAGCAGCTTAAGAGGGATTGAAGCTTTCTTT.

This clonotype was counted ten times or more. This sequence joins TRBV5-1 and TRBJ2-3; 8 bases line up with TRBD2. This CDR3 is built from 17 residues. V gave up 4 bases and J gave up 4 bases; unmatched junction bases: 14. Per the germline V gene, CDR1 is SGHRS and CDR2 is YFSETQ. In nucleotides, the CDR3 is TGCGCCAGCAGCCCCTCCCGGGGGGGTAGGTTTGCAGATACGCAGTATTTT. Encoded protein: CASSPSRGGRFADTQYF.

With regard to this clonotype: Possible read error: a much larger clone is one base away. Since the CDR3 does not end with the conserved phenylalanine or tryptophan, this likely comes from a read error. CDR3 amino acids: CASSSINEQYS. DNA of the CDR3: TGTGCCAGCAGCTCAATAAACGAGCAGTACTCC. The V and J genes are TRBV5-4 and TRBJ2-7; D gene unclear. The V end was cut by 3 bases, the J end by 5 bases, with 6 bases between. The CDR3 spans 11 residues. Germline values: CDR1 SGHNT, CDR2 YYREEE (reference sequence).

The chain joins TRBV7-9 to TRBJ2-3; TRBD2 matches 9 bases. CDR3 length equals 16 residues. Trimming removed 2 bases from V and 3 bases from J; junction bases left unmatched: 6. The germline gives CDR1 SEHNR, CDR2 FQNEAQ (reference sequence). CDR3 amino acids: CASSLRVTSGTDTQYF. For the CDR3, the DNA is TGTGCCAGCAGCTTACGAGTAACTAGCGGGACAGATACGCAGTATTTT.

There are a few counts of this clonotype. This chain uses TRBV29-1 with TRBJ2-2; tentative D call: TRBD2 (6 bases). The CDR3 length is 15 residues. Trimming left V 1 base short and J 5 bases short, with 14 bases between. Germline CDR1 reads SQVTM; CDR2 reads ANQGSEA. This CDR3 reads CSVEVEGGGTGELFF. CDR3 bases: TGCAGCGTTGAAGTTGAGGGAGGCGGGACCGGGGAGCTGTTTTTT.

The CDR3 DNA reads as TGTGCCAGCAGTCTGGGACTAGCGGGAGAGTACGAGCAGTACTTC. Protein sequence: CASSLGLAGEYEQYF. The chain couples TRBV28 to TRBJ2-7; 14 bases agree with TRBD2. The CDR3 runs to 15 residues. Germline-derived CDR1 and CDR2 are MDHEN and SYDVKM. Trimming took 5 bases from V and 4 from J; bases not matched to a gene: 4.

The rearrangement uses TRBV19 and TRBJ2-5; maybe TRBD2 (5 bases). The germline V gene encodes CDR1 LNHDA and CDR2 SQIVND (reference sequence). This CDR3 region has 15 residues. V was trimmed by 7 bases and J by 7 bases, leaving 22 bases between them. CDR3 nucleotide sequence: TGTGCCAGTACCATCTCCGGCAGCGGCGCTGGGACCCAGTACTTC. It translates to CASTISGSGAGTQYF.